Listed below are T cell receptor beta chains from one sample, sequenced in a study of tumor and adjacent non-tumor tissue in lung cancer. Each CDR3 protein is one row after TCRdb ran MiXCR on the multiplex PCR reads. The sample contains 80,000 to 130,000 distinct CDR3 sequences, around three fifths of which appear only once. Sample: distant non-tumor lung tissue. The receptors were gathered from a man younger than 40 with non-small cell lung cancer. Each CDR3 is given with its conserved first and last residue. Fields, in order: D gene, J gene, V gene, clone size, CDR3 DNA, CDR3 protein. D genes are given only for firm matches. Rows give clone size only sometimes, using once, few, many, or a class for an expanded clone.

d_gene: NA
j_gene: TRBJ2-7
v_gene: TRBV6-5
abundance: NA
CDR3nt: TGTGCCAGCTGCTTGATTCCGGGCAGTTCCTACGAGCAGTATTTC
CDR3aa: CASCLIPGSSYEQYF

d_gene: NA
j_gene: TRBJ1-3
v_gene: TRBV9
abundance: NA
CDR3nt: TGTGCCAGCAGCGTAGTAGATGCAGGGGTATCGGGCACCATATATTTT
CDR3aa: CASSVVDAGVSGTIYF

d_gene: NA
j_gene: TRBJ2-4
v_gene: TRBV7-3
abundance: NA
CDR3nt: TGTGCCAGCAGCTTAATGCCGGGAGTCAGGAACATTCAGTACTTC
CDR3aa: CASSLMPGVRNIQYF

d_gene: NA
j_gene: TRBJ2-5
v_gene: TRBV6-5
abundance: few
CDR3nt: TGTGCCAGCAGTCCCAGAGGGGGGGCCGTGGAGACCCAGTACTTC
CDR3aa: CASSPRGGAVETQYF

d_gene: NA
j_gene: TRBJ2-4
v_gene: TRBV4-1
abundance: NA
CDR3nt: TGCGCCAGCAGCCCGCGGGACGGAGGAGCCAAAAACATTCAGTACTTC
CDR3aa: CASSPRDGGAKNIQYF

d_gene: NA
j_gene: TRBJ2-2
v_gene: TRBV20-1
abundance: NA
CDR3nt: TGCAGTGCTCCAACGGCGTTGGGCACCGGGGAGCTGTCTTTT
CDR3aa: CSAPTALGTGELSF

d_gene: NA
j_gene: TRBJ2-7
v_gene: TRBV20-1
abundance: many
CDR3nt: TGCAGTGCTAGAGATTTAGGACAGCTTAGCGCCTACGAGCAGTACTTC
CDR3aa: CSARDLGQLSAYEQYF

d_gene: NA
j_gene: TRBJ2-3
v_gene: TRBV7-9
abundance: few
CDR3nt: TGTGCCAGCAGCCAAAGGGACTTTCCAGATACGCAGTATTTT
CDR3aa: CASSQRDFPDTQYF

d_gene: TRBD2
j_gene: TRBJ2-5
v_gene: TRBV5-4
abundance: many
CDR3nt: TGTGCCATCACGGGGGGTCTAGCGGGGGGGCCTGGAGAGACCCAGTACTTC
CDR3aa: CAITGGLAGGPGETQYF

d_gene: NA
j_gene: TRBJ1-2
v_gene: TRBV10-1
abundance: NA
CDR3nt: TGCGCCAACAGTGCGTCCGGGACAAGTGGCTACACCTTC
CDR3aa: CANSASGTSGYTF

d_gene: NA
j_gene: TRBJ2-1
v_gene: TRBV6-1
abundance: many
CDR3nt: TGTGCCAGCAGTGAACAGCCAGGGGAATACAATGAGCAGTTCTTC
CDR3aa: CASSEQPGEYNEQFF

d_gene: NA
j_gene: TRBJ1-2
v_gene: TRBV4-3
abundance: many
CDR3nt: TGCGCCAGCAGCCAAGTTGGCAGACGGCACACCTTC
CDR3aa: CASSQVGRRHTF

d_gene: TRBD1
j_gene: TRBJ2-7
v_gene: TRBV6-5
abundance: NA
CDR3nt: TGTGGCATCAGTTTACACAGGGGGCCCATCGAGCAGTACTTC
CDR3aa: CGISLHRGPIEQYF